This T cell receptor beta chain derives from a study of identical twins. Findings and caveats of the study: Carriage of fewer insertions was seen in abundant cord blood beta clonotypes, whereas memory repertoires showed none.

In its sample, this clonotype was seen many times. The antigen remains undetermined. TCRdb processed the 5' RACE reads anew with MiXCR; each CDR3 protein has one entry. The table includes roughly 150,000 distinct CDR3 sequences, roughly 3.5% detected once. The CDR3 sequence is 20 residues long. Losses at the gene ends were 6 bases for V and 7 bases for J; bases not matched to a gene: 20. J is TRBJ2-1 and V is TRBV12-3 or TRBV12-4, with 14 bases that match TRBD2. Sample: memory T cells sorted from blood. This TCR came from a man aged 18 to 29 in good health. The CDR3 bases are TGTGCCAGCAGCCTAAGCCGGCCCTCACGACTAGCGGGAGGGCAGAATGAGCAGTTCTTC. Translation gives CASSLSRPSRLAGGQNEQFF.